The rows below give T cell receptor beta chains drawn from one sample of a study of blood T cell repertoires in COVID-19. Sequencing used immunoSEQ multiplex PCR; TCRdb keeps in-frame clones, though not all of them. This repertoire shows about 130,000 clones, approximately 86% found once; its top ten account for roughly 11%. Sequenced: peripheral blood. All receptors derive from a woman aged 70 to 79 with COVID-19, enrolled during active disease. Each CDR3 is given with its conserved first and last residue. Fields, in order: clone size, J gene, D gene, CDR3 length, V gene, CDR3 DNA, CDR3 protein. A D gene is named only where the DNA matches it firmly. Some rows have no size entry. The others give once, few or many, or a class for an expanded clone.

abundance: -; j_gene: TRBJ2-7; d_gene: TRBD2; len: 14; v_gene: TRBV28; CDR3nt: TGTGCCACCAACTCTGCGGGGAGGGGCTACGAGCAGTACTTC; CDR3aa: CATNSAGRGYEQYF
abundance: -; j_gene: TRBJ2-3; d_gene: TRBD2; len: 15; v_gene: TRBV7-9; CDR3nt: TGTGCCAGCAGCAAGACTAGCGGGGTCACAGATACGCAGTATTTT; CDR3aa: CASSKTSGVTDTQYF
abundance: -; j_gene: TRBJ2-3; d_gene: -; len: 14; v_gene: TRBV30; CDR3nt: TGTGCCTGGACGGGACACCTAGCCTCCGATACGCAGTATTTT; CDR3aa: CAWTGHLASDTQYF
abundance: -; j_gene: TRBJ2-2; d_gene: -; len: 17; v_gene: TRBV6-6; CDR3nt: TGTGCCAGCAGCCGAAAGGGGGGGAGTTATGGGGCCGGGGAGCTGTTTTTT; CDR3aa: CASSRKGGSYGAGELFF
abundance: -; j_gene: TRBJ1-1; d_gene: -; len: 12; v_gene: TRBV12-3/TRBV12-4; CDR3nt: TGTGCCAGCAATCTTCGACGGGGGGAAGCTTTCTTT; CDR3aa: CASNLRRGEAFF
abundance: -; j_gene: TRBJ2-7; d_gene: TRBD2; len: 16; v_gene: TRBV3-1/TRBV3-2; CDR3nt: TGTGCCAGCAGCCAGTTCGCCGGGGGGGCCGTCTACGAGCAGTACTTC; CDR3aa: CASSQFAGGAVYEQYF
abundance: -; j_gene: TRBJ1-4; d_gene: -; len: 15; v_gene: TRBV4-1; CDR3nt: TGCGCCAGCAGCCATCCCTGGCCGGACACAGGTGTCTTGGGGTTT; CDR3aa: CASSHPWPDTGVLGF
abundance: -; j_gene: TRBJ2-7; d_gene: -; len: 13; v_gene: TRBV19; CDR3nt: TGTGCCAGTAGTCAAATCGGTGCCTACGAGCAGTACTTC; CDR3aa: CASSQIGAYEQYF
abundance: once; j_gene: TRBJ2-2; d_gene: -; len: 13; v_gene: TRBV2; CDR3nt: TGTGCCAGCTGCAGGGAAGACACCGGGGAGCTGTTTTTT; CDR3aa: CASCREDTGELFF
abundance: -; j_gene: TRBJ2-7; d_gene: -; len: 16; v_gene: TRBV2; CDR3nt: TGTGCCAGCAGCACACCCGGGACAATCGGCACCTACGAGCAGTACTTC; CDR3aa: CASSTPGTIGTYEQYF
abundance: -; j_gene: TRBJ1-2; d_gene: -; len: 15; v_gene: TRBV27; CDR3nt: TGTGCCAGCAGTTTATCGAGGGGGACCTATTATGGCTACACCTTC; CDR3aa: CASSLSRGTYYGYTF
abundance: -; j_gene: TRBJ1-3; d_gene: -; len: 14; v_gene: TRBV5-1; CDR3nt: TGCGCCAGCAGCTTGGGGAGCTCTGGAAACACCATATATTTT; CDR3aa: CASSLGSSGNTIYF
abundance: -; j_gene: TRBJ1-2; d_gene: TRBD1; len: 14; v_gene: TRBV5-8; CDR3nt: TGTGCCAGCAGCTTGATCCGGGACAGTGGCGGCTACACCTTC; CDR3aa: CASSLIRDSGGYTF
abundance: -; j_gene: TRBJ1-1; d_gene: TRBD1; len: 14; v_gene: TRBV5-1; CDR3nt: TGCGCCAGCAGCTTGACCCAGGGGGCTACTGAAGCTTTCTTT; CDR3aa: CASSLTQGATEAFF
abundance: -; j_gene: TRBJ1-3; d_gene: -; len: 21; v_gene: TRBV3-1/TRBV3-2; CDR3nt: TGTGCCAGCAGCCAGACAACTGGGTTGAACGGACTCTCTGGAACCAGAAACACCATATATTTT; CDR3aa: CASSQTTGLNGLSGTRNTIYF